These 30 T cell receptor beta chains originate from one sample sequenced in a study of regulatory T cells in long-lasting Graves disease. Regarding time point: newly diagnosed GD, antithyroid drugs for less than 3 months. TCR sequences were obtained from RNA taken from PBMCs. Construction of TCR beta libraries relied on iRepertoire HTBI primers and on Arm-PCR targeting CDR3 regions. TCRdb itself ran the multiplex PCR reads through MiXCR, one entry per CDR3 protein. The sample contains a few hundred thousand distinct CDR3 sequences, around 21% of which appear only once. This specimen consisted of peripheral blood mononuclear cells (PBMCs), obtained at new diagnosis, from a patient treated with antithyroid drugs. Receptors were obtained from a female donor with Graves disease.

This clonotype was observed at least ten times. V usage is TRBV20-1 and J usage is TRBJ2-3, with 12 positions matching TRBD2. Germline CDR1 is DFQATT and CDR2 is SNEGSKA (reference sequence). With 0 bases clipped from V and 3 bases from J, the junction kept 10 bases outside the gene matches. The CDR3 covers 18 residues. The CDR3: CSARDLPSGRAETDTQYF. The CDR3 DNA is TGCAGTGCTAGAGATCTTCCTAGCGGGAGGGCAGAAACAGATACGCAGTATTTT.

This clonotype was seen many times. The CDR3 reads CASSLDRPAKNIQYF. CDR3 bases: TGTGCCAGCAGCTTAGACAGGCCGGCCAAAAACATTCAGTACTTC. The V call is TRBV7-2, the J call TRBJ2-4, with D possibly matching TRBD1 (5 bases). The V gene lost 1 base and the J gene lost 1 base, with 8 bases spanning the gap. Germline V gene data show CDR1 as SGHTA and CDR2 as FQGNSA. The CDR3 covers 15 residues. The full variable domain, completed using reference TRBV7-2 and TRBJ2-4, is GAGVSQSPSNKVTEKGKDVELRCDPISGHTALYWYRQSLGQGLEFLIYFQGNSAPDKSGLPSDRFSAERTGGSVSTLTIQRTQQEDSAVYLCASSLDRPAKNIQYFGAGTRLSVL.

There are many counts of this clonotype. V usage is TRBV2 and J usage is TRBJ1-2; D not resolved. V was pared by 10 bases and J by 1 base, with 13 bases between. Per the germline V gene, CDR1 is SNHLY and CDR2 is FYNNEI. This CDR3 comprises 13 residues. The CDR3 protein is CATKQAVNYGYTF. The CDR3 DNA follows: TGTGCCACAAAGCAGGCCGTTAACTATGGCTACACCTTC.

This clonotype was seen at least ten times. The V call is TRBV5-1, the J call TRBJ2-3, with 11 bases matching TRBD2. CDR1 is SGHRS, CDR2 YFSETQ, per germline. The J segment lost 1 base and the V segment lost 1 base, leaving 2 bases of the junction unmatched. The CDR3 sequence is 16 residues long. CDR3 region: CASSLLLAGGTDTQYF. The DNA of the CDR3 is TGCGCCAGCAGCTTGTTACTAGCGGGAGGCACAGATACGCAGTATTTT.

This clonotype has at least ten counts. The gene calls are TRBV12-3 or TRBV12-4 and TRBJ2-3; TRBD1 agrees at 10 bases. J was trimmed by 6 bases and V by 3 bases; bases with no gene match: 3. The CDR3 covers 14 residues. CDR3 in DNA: TGTGCCAGCAGTTTCCGGACAGGGGGTGATACGCAGTATTTT. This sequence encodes CASSFRTGGDTQYF.

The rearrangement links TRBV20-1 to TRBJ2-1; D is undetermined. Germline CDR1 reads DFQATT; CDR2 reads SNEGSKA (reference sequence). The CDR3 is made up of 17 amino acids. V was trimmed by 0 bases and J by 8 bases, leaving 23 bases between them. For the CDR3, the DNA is TGCAGTGCTAGAGATCTTGTTAGAAGTCCCGGGTCGTATGAGCAGTTCTTC. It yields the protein CSARDLVRSPGSYEQFF.

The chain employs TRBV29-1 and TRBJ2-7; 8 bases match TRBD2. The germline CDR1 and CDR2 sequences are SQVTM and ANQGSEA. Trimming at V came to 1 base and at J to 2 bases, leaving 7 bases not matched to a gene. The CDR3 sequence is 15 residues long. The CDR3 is CSVEGEAGAAYEQYF. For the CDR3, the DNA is TGCAGCGTTGAAGGTGAAGCGGGAGCGGCCTACGAGCAGTACTTC.

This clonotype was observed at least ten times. The CDR3 sequence: CASSPGTGDQPQHF. CDR3 sequence (DNA): TGTGCCAGCAGTCCCGGGACAGGGGATCAGCCCCAGCATTTT. The V call is TRBV7-9, the J call TRBJ1-5, with 10 bases that match TRBD1. V lost 6 bases and J lost 5; bases outside the gene matches: 4. This CDR3 contains 14 residues. Germline V gene lookup returns CDR1 SEHNR and CDR2 FQNEAQ (reference sequence). Combining the CDR3 with reference TRBV7-9 and TRBJ1-5 gives the whole variable domain DTGVSQNPRHKITKRGQNVTFRCDPISEHNRLYWYRQTLGQGPEFLTYFQNEAQLEKSRLLSDRFSAERPKGSFSTLEIQRTEQGDSAMYLCASSPGTGDQPQHFGDGTRLSIL.

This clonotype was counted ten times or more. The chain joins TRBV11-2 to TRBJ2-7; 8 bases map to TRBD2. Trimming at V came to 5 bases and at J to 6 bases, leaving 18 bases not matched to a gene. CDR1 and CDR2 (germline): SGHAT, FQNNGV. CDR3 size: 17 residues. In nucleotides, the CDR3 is TGTGCCAGCAGCCCCCGGGAGGGATTGAGTCGCGCCCCCGAGCAGTACTTC. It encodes CASSPREGLSRAPEQYF.

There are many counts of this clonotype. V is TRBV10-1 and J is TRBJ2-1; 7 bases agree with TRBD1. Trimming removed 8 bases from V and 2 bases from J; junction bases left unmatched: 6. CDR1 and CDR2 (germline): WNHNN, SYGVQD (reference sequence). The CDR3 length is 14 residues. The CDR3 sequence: CASGTGTAYNEQFF. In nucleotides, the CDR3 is TGCGCCAGCGGTACCGGGACAGCCTACAATGAGCAGTTCTTC.

The CDR3 DNA reads as TGTGCCAGCAGTTACTCAGGGAGCGGGGGGAGCAATGAGCAGTTCTTC. It is translated as CASSYSGSGGSNEQFF. The rearrangement joins TRBV6-5 to TRBJ2-1; 9 nucleotides match TRBD2. CDR1 and CDR2 (germline): MNHEY, SVGAGI. The CDR3 loop spans 16 amino acids. V was pared by 0 bases and J by 6 bases, with 6 bases of the junction left unmatched.

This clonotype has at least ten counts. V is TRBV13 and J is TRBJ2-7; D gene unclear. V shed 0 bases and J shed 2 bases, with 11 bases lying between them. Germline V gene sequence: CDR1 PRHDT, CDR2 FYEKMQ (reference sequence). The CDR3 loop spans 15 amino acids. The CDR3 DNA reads TGTGCCAGCAGCTTAGGCCTATGGTGGACCTACGAGCAGTACTTC. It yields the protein CASSLGLWWTYEQYF.

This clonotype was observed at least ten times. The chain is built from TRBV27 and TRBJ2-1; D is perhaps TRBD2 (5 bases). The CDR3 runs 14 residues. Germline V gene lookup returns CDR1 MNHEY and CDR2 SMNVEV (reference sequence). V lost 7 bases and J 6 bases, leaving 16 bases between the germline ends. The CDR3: CASKVTGLINEQFF. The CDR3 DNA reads TGTGCCAGCAAGGTTACGGGATTGATCAATGAGCAGTTCTTC.

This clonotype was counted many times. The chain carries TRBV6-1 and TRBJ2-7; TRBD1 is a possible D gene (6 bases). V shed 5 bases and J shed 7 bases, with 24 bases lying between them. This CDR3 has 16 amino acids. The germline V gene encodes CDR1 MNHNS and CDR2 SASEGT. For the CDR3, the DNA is TGTGCCAGCAGTAACGACCCCAGACAGCTTAGGGGGGAGCAGTACTTC. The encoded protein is CASSNDPRQLRGEQYF.

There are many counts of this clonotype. CDR3: CASSVGDGSGGTYEQYF. The CDR3 region has the DNA TGTGCCAGCAGCGTAGGGGATGGTAGCGGGGGTACCTACGAGCAGTACTTC. The chain is built from TRBV9 and TRBJ2-7; 9 nucleotides line up with TRBD2. Germline values: CDR1 SGDLS, CDR2 YYNGEE. This CDR3 has 17 amino acids. V was pared by 0 bases and J by 2 bases, with 9 bases of the junction left unmatched.

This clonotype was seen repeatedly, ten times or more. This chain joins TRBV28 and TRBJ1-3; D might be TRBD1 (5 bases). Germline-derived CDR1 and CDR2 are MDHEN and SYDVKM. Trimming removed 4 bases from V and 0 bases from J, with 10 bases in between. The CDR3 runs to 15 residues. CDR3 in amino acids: CASSSRQFSGNTIYF. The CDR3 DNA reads TGTGCCAGCAGTTCACGACAGTTCTCTGGAAACACCATATATTTT. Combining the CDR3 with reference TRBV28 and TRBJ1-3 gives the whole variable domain DVKVTQSSRYLVKRTGEKVFLECVQDMDHENMFWYRQDPGLGLRLIYFSYDVKMKEKGDIPEGYSVSREKKERFSLILESASTNQTSMYLCASSSRQFSGNTIYFGEGSWLTVV.

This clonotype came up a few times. CDR3 DNA: TGTGCCAGCAGCACAAGGGGAATTCAGGGCACCATATATTTT. Translated: CASSTRGIQGTIYF. This chain uses TRBV6-1 with TRBJ1-3; D is possibly TRBD1 (5 bases). Germline CDR1 is MNHNS and CDR2 is SASEGT. The CDR3 contains 14 residues. Trimming took off 6 bases at V and 9 bases at J, with 18 bases between the two ends.

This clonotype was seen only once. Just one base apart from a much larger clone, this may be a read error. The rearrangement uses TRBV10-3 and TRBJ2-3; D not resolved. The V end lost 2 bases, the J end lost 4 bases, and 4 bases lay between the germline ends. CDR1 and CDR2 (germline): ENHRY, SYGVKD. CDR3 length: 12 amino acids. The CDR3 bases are TGTGCCATCAGTGAGCTCGCAGATACGCAGTATTTT. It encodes CAISELADTQYF.

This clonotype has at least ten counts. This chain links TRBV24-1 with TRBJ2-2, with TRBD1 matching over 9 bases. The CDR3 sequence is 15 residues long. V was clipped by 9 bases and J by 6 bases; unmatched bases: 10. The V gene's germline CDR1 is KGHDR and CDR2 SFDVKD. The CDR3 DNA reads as TGTGCCACCTCGCCCGGGACAGGGCGTGCCGGGGAGCTGTTTTTT. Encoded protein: CATSPGTGRAGELFF.

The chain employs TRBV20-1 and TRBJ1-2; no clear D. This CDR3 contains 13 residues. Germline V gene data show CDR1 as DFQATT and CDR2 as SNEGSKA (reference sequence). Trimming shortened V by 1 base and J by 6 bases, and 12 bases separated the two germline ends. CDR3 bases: TGCAGTGCTAGAGGCCGGGCCGAGCATGGCTACACCTTC. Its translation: CSARGRAEHGYTF.

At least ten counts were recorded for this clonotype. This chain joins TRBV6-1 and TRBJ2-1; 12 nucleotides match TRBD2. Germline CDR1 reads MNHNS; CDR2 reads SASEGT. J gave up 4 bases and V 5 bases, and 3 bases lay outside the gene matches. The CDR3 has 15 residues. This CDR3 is CASSTTSGGYNEQFF. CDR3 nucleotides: TGTGCCAGCAGTACGACTAGCGGGGGTTACAATGAGCAGTTCTTC.

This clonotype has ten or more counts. CDR3 loop: CASSPRRGETNNEQFF. The DNA for the CDR3 is TGTGCCAGCTCACCACGCAGGGGGGAAACCAACAATGAGCAGTTCTTC. The chain recombines TRBV18 with TRBJ2-1; the D gene is possibly TRBD1 (7 bases). V lost 1 base, J lost 5 bases, and 15 bases lay in between. The germline CDR1 and CDR2 sequences are KGHSH and LQKENI. This CDR3 contains 16 residues. The whole variable domain, remainder taken from reference TRBV18 and TRBJ2-1, is NAGVMQNPRHLVRRRGQEARLRCSPMKGHSHVYWYRQLPEEGLKFMVYLQKENIIDESGMPKERFSAEFPKEGPSILRIQQVVRGDSAAYFCASSPRRGETNNEQFFGPGTRLTVL.

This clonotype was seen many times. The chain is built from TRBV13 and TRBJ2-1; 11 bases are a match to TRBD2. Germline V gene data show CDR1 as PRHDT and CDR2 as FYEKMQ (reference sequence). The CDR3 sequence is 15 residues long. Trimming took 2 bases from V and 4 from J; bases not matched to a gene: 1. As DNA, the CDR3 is TGTGCCAGCAGCTTAAGACTAGCGGGGTACAATGAGCAGTTCTTC. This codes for CASSLRLAGYNEQFF.

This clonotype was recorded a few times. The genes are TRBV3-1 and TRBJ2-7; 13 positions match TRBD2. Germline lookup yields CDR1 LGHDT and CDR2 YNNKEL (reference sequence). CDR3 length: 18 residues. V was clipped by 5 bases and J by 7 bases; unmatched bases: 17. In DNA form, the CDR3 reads TGTGCCAGCAGCACTAGGCCTTTAACTAGCGGGGGGGCCGGAGAGCAGTACTTC. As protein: CASSTRPLTSGGAGEQYF.

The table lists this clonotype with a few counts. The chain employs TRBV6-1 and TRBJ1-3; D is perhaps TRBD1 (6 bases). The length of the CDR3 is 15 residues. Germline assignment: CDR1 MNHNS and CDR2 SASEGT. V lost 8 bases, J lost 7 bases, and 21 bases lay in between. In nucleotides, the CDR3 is TGTGCCAGCGAACCGAGGGGGGGGCAAGGGAACACCATATATTTT. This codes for CASEPRGGQGNTIYF.

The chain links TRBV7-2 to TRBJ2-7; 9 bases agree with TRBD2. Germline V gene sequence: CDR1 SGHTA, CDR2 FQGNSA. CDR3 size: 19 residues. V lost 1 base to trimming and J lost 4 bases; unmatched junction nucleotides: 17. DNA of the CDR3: TGTGCCAGCAGCTTAGGGGTGGCTAGCGGGGCTAGCGGGACATACGAGCAGTACTTC. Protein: CASSLGVASGASGTYEQYF.

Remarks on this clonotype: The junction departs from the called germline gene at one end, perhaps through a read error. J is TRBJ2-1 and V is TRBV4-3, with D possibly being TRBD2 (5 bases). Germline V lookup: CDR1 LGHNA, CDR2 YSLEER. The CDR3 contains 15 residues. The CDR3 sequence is CASNQDGVASNEQFF. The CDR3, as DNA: TGCGCCAGCAACCAAGATGGGGTAGCGTCCAATGAGCAGTTCTTC.

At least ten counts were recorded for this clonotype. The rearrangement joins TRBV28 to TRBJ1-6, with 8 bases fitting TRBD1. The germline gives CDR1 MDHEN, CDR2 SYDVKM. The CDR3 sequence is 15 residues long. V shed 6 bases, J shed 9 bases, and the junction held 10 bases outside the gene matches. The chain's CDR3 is CASRPHGTGPSPLHF. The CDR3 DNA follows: TGTGCCAGCAGACCCCACGGGACAGGTCCTTCACCCCTCCACTTT.

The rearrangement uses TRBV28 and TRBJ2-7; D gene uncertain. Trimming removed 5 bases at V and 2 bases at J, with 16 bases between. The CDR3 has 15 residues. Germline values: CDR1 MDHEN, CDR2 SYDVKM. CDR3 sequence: CASSESLGNPYEQYF. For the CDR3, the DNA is TGTGCCAGCAGTGAGAGCCTCGGCAACCCCTACGAGCAGTACTTC. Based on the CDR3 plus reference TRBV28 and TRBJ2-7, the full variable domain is DVKVTQSSRYLVKRTGEKVFLECVQDMDHENMFWYRQDPGLGLRLIYFSYDVKMKEKGDIPEGYSVSREKKERFSLILESASTNQTSMYLCASSESLGNPYEQYFGPGTRLTVT.

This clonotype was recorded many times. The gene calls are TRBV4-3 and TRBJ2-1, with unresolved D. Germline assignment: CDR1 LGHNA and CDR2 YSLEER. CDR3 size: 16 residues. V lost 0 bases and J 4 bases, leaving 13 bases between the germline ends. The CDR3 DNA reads TGCGCCAGCAGCCAAGAACTGAGTGGATCTTACAATGAGCAGTTCTTC. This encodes CASSQELSGSYNEQFF.